This T cell receptor (beta chain) was recorded in a study of glioma-infiltrating T cells (dated by TCRdb to 2016 to 2017). A note on the overall study: Glioma tissue, non-neoplastic brain tissue and matched peripheral blood mononuclear cells were used as sources from which TCR alpha- and beta-chain repertoires were sequenced. To measure how far tissue and blood T-cell populations diverged, each tissue-infiltrating repertoire was compared against the peripheral blood repertoire of the same patient. Three low-grade glioma patients, under ten primary glioblastoma patients and three non-glioma patients contributing non-neoplastic brain tissue were included in the paired cohort. Summary of the overall study and its limitations: Small numbers underpinned the group comparisons: eight glioblastoma patients, three low-grade glioma patients and three non-neoplastic patients. Very few CDR3 sequences were found to be shared between tissue and blood, and this scarcity was attributed to high CDR3 diversity and limited sampling. VJ-independent divergence between tissue and blood was found to be below expectation in non-neoplastic patients but above expectation in all gliomas, particularly low-grade gliomas.

In this sample, this clonotype turned up a few times. No antigen is known for it. No qualities accompany the bases; no much larger clone lies one base away. Inclusive of the bounding cysteine and phenylalanine, the CDR3 is 16 residues long. Of all the DNA, just the CDR3 is kept, 48 bases in frame from base 1. According to the germline V gene, CDR1 reads SGDLS and CDR2 reads YYNGEE. Clipping removes 3 bases from V and 2 bases from J, with 9 as the unmatched junction base count. The iRepertoire nested amplicon-rescue multiplex PCR (arm-PCR) platform was used to amplify TCR alpha and beta CDR3 regions from RNA. For one-step reverse transcription and amplification, about 100-450 ng of tissue mRNA or PBMC total RNA was used as input. Following bead purification, Illumina adapters were added by a secondary multiplex PCR, and the libraries were gel-purified between 200 and 400 bp. Libraries carried internal 6-nucleotide barcodes used for demultiplexing. Libraries were sequenced on an Illumina MiSeq with 2x220 or 2x250 nucleotide paired-end reads. The study's processing was this. Paired reads were merged using FLASH 1.2.11 and were aligned to the GRCh37 human genome using BWA-MEM, after which TRA and TRB reads were extracted. An IMGT-derived reference of cassette sequences and CDR3 motifs, with pseudogenes included, was used for V and J assignment. Three-frame translation of reads was performed, and productive CDR3s were defined as those with a C...FGXG motif and no stop codons. A clonotype was defined as a unique combination of a V-J cassette pair and a CDR3 amino acid sequence. Reads were filtered by Hamming distance, thresholded by each sample's sequence error rate in mapped regions. TCRdb reran the public reads through fastp at Q25 and MiXCR, keeping productive beta chains. Each entry is one CDR3 protein sequence, shown with its most common DNA and genes. The V and J calls were determined by TCRdb, not by the authors. Within this sample are approximately 120,000 distinct CDR3 sequences, with less than 30% of them counted one time only. In total, the top ten clones hold roughly 30% of the sample.

The TCR sequence derives from a human donor with low-grade glioma or glioblastoma, undergoing nonglioma brain surgery, or in good health (not recorded which). The sequenced sample consisted of glioma tissue, nonneoplastic brain tissue, or PBMCs (not recorded which). The chain employs TRBV9 and TRBJ2-7; 9 middle bases align to TRBD1. The CDR3 is CASSDEQGAATYEQYF. Here is the DNA: TGTGCCAGCAGCGATGAACAGGGGGCAGCCACCTACGAGCAGTACTTC.